This is a list of T cell receptor beta chains from one sample in a study of human T cells and chemical hapten exposure. TCRdb re-called the RACE reads through MiXCR, storing one row per CDR3 protein. Of about 190,000 distinct CDR3 sequences in the sample, under 25% were seen once. The sample was whole blood, taken in connection with sensitization to the hapten diphenylcyclopropenone (DPC). These receptor sequences come from a woman in her thirties or forties with alopecia areata. Some clones in this sample may be carry-over from other donors' samples. Each CDR3 is given with its conserved first and last residue. A D gene is named only where the DNA matches it firmly. Clone size is stated in some rows and not others, as once, few, many or a class when expanded.

d_gene	v_gene	abundance	j_gene	CDR3aa	CDR3nt
TRBD2	TRBV6-5	few	TRBJ2-7	CASSYGAGGNSYEQYF	TGTGCCAGCAGTTATGGGGCGGGAGGGAACTCCTACGAGCAGTACTTC
-	TRBV7-9	-	TRBJ1-1	CASSVDGQTEAFF	TGTGCCAGCAGTGTGGACGGGCAGACTGAAGCTTTCTTT
-	TRBV4-1	-	TRBJ2-1	CASSQDLKDNEQFF	TGCGCCAGCAGCCAAGATTTAAAGGACAATGAGCAGTTCTTC
TRBD1	TRBV29-1	few	TRBJ1-2	CSVGGQGPGYTF	TGCAGCGTTGGCGGACAGGGGCCGGGCTACACCTTC
-	TRBV11-2	-	TRBJ1-4	CASSQGRQAELRKLFF	TGTGCCAGCAGCCAAGGACGACAGGCAGAATTGAGAAAACTGTTTTTT
-	TRBV29-1	many	TRBJ2-1	CSVYVHMTAGLEQFF	TGCAGCGTATACGTCCACATGACCGCGGGATTGGAGCAGTTCTTC
-	TRBV20-1	few	TRBJ1-1	CSASAGAGNTEAFF	TGCAGTGCTAGTGCAGGGGCCGGGAACACTGAAGCTTTCTTT
-	TRBV7-9	-	TRBJ2-1	CANGVNNEQFF	TGTGCCAACGGGGTTAACAATGAGCAGTTCTTC
-	TRBV7-9	-	TRBJ2-1	CASSRSEDEQFF	TGTGCCAGCAGCCGTAGCGAGGATGAGCAGTTCTTC
TRBD2	TRBV6-2/TRBV6-3	few	TRBJ2-3	CASSRSGGDTQYF	TGTGCCAGCAGTCGAAGCGGGGGAGATACGCAGTATTTT
TRBD2	TRBV7-9	many	TRBJ2-7	CASSTGTSGRYEQYF	TGTGCCAGCAGCACTGGGACTAGCGGGAGGTACGAGCAGTACTTC
-	TRBV29-1	-	TRBJ2-3	CSADGTARGRDTQYF	TGCAGCGCTGACGGGACTGCAAGGGGGAGGGATACGCAGTATTTT
-	TRBV4-3	-	TRBJ2-3	CASSQDHRADDTQYF	TGCGCCAGCAGCCAAGATCACAGGGCCGACGATACGCAGTATTTT
-	TRBV5-1	-	TRBJ1-1	CASSGWGTEAFF	TGCGCCAGCAGCGGATGGGGAACTGAAGCTTTCTTT
TRBD2	TRBV7-2	-	TRBJ2-2	CASSLGAWTRDTGELFF	TGTGCCAGCAGCTTAGGAGCATGGACTAGGGACACCGGGGAGCTGTTTTTT
-	TRBV20-1	few	TRBJ1-2	CSAREERSPYGYTF	TGCAGTGCTAGAGAAGAGAGGAGTCCTTATGGCTACACCTTC
-	TRBV29-1	few	TRBJ1-5	CSVAQSNSNQPQHF	TGCAGCGTTGCTCAGAGTAATAGCAATCAGCCCCAGCATTTT
TRBD1	TRBV7-9	few	TRBJ1-4	CASSLVGGAFANEKLFF	TGTGCCAGCAGCTTAGTAGGGGGCGCTTTCGCTAATGAAAAACTGTTTTTT
TRBD1	TRBV7-2	-	TRBJ2-7	CASSSDRGSEQYF	TGTGCCAGCAGCTCGGACAGGGGATCCGAGCAGTACTTC
TRBD1	TRBV20-1	-	TRBJ1-5	CSAGTGRNQPQHF	TGCAGTGCTGGGACAGGGCGAAATCAGCCCCAGCATTTT
TRBD2	TRBV28	-	TRBJ2-5	CASGTSVQETQYF	TGTGCCAGCGGGACTAGCGTCCAAGAGACCCAGTACTTC
-	TRBV4-1	-	TRBJ2-1	CASSQGGRAGNEQFF	TGCGCCAGCAGCCAAGGTGGCAGGGCTGGCAATGAGCAGTTCTTC
TRBD2	TRBV6-1	few	TRBJ2-7	CASSEAVAGIYEQYF	TGTGCCAGCAGTGAAGCCGTAGCGGGGATCTACGAGCAGTACTTC
-	TRBV6-5	few	TRBJ2-2	CASSKWDGTGELFF	TGTGCCAGCAGTAAATGGGACGGCACCGGGGAGCTGTTTTTT
-	TRBV7-2	-	TRBJ2-4	CASSPIPGSLAKNIQYF	TGTGCCAGCAGCCCGATACCCGGCAGCCTAGCCAAAAACATTCAGTACTTC
-	TRBV28	few	TRBJ2-7	CASSPLWTATYEQYF	TGTGCCAGCAGCCCCTTGTGGACAGCCACCTACGAGCAGTACTTC
TRBD1	TRBV6-5	few	TRBJ1-6	CASSYSISADRVNSPLHF	TGTGCCAGCAGTTACTCGATTTCGGCGGACAGGGTTAATTCACCCCTCCACTTT
-	TRBV28	-	TRBJ1-2	CASSSIRLKYGYNF	TGTGCCAGCAGTTCGATTCGCCTCAAGTATGGCTACAACTTC
TRBD2	TRBV5-1	-	TRBJ2-3	CASSPGLAVLADTQYF	TGCGCCAGCAGCCCGGGACTAGCGGTTCTGGCAGATACGCAGTATTTT